The 23 T cell receptor beta chains reported below all come from one sample, sequenced in a study of response to subunit inactivated influenza vaccine (dated by TCRdb to 2016 to 2019). Library preparation employed RT-PCR. Sequencer: Illumina HiSeq 2500. The public reads were run again by TCRdb, first through fastp at Q25 and then through MiXCR, and only productive beta chains were kept. Rows with a matching CDR3 protein are joined into one entry that keeps the most common DNA and genes. The sample table contains hundreds of thousands of distinct CDR3 sequences; only one count was recorded for about 14% of them. Around 7.3% of the sample comes from the top ten. Sequencing used PBMCs from blood, obtained 14 to 15 days before vaccination. These receptor sequences come from a man aged 50-60 years who received an inactivated influenza vaccine. Donor details come from another sample of the same person, matched by shared clones.

This clonotype came up a few times. V is TRBV11-2 and J is TRBJ2-5; 8 bases agree with TRBD2. Trimming cost V 1 base and J 5 bases; bases outside gene matches: 9. The germline gives CDR1 SGHAT, CDR2 FQNNGV. The CDR3 is made up of 16 amino acids. The CDR3 DNA reads as TGTGCCAGCAGCTTAGTCGGCGGGGGGTGGATGGAGACCCAGTACTTC. Translated: CASSLVGGGWMETQYF.

The chain uses TRBV3-1 and TRBJ2-5; D might be TRBD1 (5 bases). There are 13 residues in the CDR3. Germline V lookup: CDR1 LGHDT, CDR2 YNNKEL (reference sequence). V was pared by 7 bases and J by 6 bases, with 15 bases between. Written as DNA, the CDR3 is TGTGCCAGCACCGACAGATCATGGAAGACCCAGTACTTC. It translates to CASTDRSWKTQYF.

V is TRBV20-1 and J is TRBJ2-4; 9 positions agree with TRBD2. V was clipped by 6 bases and J by 1 base; unmatched bases: 7. CDR3 size: 15 residues. CDR1 and CDR2 from the germline V gene are DFQATT and SNEGSKA (reference sequence). In nucleotides, the CDR3 is TGCAGTGCAGCAGGGGCGGGAGGGGCCAAAAACATTCAGTACTTC. Its protein product is CSAAGAGGAKNIQYF.

This clonotype showed up just a few times. Germline and junction disagree at one end, which may indicate a read error. The V gene is TRBV2, the J gene TRBJ2-3; D possibly corresponds to TRBD2 (5 bases). CDR3 length: 13 amino acids. The germline V gene has CDR1 SNHLY and CDR2 FYNNEI. CDR3 in DNA: TGTGCCAGCATTGAAGGGAGCGCAGATACGCAGTATTTT. Amino acid sequence: CASIEGSADTQYF.

This clonotype was recorded only once. This sequence joins TRBV4-1 and TRBJ2-7; TRBD2 agrees at 12 bases. In germline, CDR1 is MGHRA, CDR2 YSYEKL. With 1 base clipped from V and 5 bases from J, the junction kept 18 bases outside the gene matches. The CDR3 covers 20 residues. The CDR3 region has the DNA TGCGCCAGCAGCCAAGTCGGTAGCCGACTAGCGGGGGAGATAAGAGACGAGCAGTACTTC. This codes for CASSQVGSRLAGEIRDEQYF.

This clonotype has just a few counts. This rearrangement joins TRBV19 to TRBJ2-4; 9 positions agree with TRBD1. Germline CDR1 reads LNHDA; CDR2 reads SQIVND (reference sequence). The V segment lost 2 bases and the J segment 5 bases; nucleotides outside the gene matches: 1. CDR3 size: 14 residues. The CDR3: CASSIRTGENIQYF. The CDR3 DNA follows: TGTGCCAGTAGTATAAGGACAGGGGAAAACATTCAGTACTTC.

As to this clonotype: An end of the junction differs from the germline gene, which may be a read error. The rearrangement links TRBV29-1 to TRBJ1-1; no clear D. CDR1 is SQVTM and CDR2 is ANQGSEA in the germline V gene. The CDR3 runs to 11 residues. Here the CDR3 DNA reads TGCAGCGTTCAAGAGAACACTGAAGCTTTCTTT. Its protein is CSVQENTEAFF.

In this sample, this clonotype turned up many times. The chain links TRBV7-9 to TRBJ1-5; TRBD1 is a possible D gene (5 bases). This CDR3 is built from 13 residues. Germline lookup yields CDR1 SEHNR and CDR2 FQNEAQ (reference sequence). V gave up 2 bases and J gave up 7 bases, with 9 bases separating them. In DNA, the CDR3 is TGTGCCAGCAGCTTAACAGGAGAACAGCCCCAGCATTTT. The encoded protein is CASSLTGEQPQHF.

This clonotype was picked up a small number of times. The chain is built from TRBV5-1 and TRBJ1-3; the D gene is possibly TRBD1 (5 bases). The germline gives CDR1 SGHRS, CDR2 YFSETQ. V lost 5 bases to trimming and J lost 0 bases, with 15 bases between them. This CDR3 region has 16 residues. The CDR3 spells CASRLGAGGSGNTIYF. CDR3 coding DNA: TGCGCCAGCAGGCTAGGGGCCGGCGGCTCTGGAAACACCATATATTTT.

This chain uses TRBV20-1 with TRBJ2-3; 8 bases fit TRBD2. V lost 3 bases and J lost 2; bases outside the gene matches: 7. In germline, CDR1 is DFQATT, CDR2 SNEGSKA (reference sequence). This CDR3 contains 15 residues. CDR3 DNA sequence: TGCAGTGCTAGGCCAGCGGGGGCCTACACAGATACGCAGTATTTT. As protein: CSARPAGAYTDTQYF.

The V and J genes are TRBV6-2 or TRBV6-3 and TRBJ1-1; TRBD1 agrees at 8 bases. J gave up 5 bases and V 2 bases, and 7 bases lay outside the gene matches. CDR1 is MNHEY, CDR2 SVGEGT, per germline. The CDR3 is 15 amino acids. DNA of the CDR3: TGTGCCAGCAGTTACGTCGGACAGGGAAGAACTGAAGCTTTCTTT. It yields the protein CASSYVGQGRTEAFF.

The chain has TRBV7-9 and TRBJ2-7, with D possibly being TRBD1 (6 bases). The CDR3 totals 16 residues. With 7 bases removed from V and 4 bases from J, the gap between germline ends came to 23 bases. CDR1 and CDR2 from the germline V gene are SEHNR and FQNEAQ (reference sequence). The CDR3 sequence: CASTPGLGTTQYEQYF. CDR3 coding DNA: TGTGCCAGCACCCCAGGACTTGGGACAACTCAATACGAGCAGTACTTC.

This clonotype turned up a few times. The CDR3 DNA follows: TGTGCCAGCAGGGGAGGAGCGGGGTACCTCCAAGAGACCCAGTACTTC. Encoded protein: CASRGGAGYLQETQYF. The gene calls are TRBV7-2 and TRBJ2-5, with 7 nucleotides matching TRBD2. After removal of 6 bases from V and 1 base from J, the junction contained 11 bases not matched to a gene. The CDR3 runs 16 residues. Germline V CDR1 and CDR2: SGHTA, FQGNSA.

This chain uses TRBV28 with TRBJ2-6, with D perhaps matching TRBD2 (5 bases). The germline gives CDR1 MDHEN, CDR2 SYDVKM. V lost 5 bases to trimming and J lost 5 bases, with 13 bases between them. This CDR3 spans 15 amino acids. CDR3 sequence (DNA): TGTGCCAGCAGTCCGGGCCTCGGGAGGGCCAACGTCCTGACTTTC. Translating gives CASSPGLGRANVLTF. The variable domain in full, completed from reference TRBV28 and TRBJ2-6, reads DVKVTQSSRYLVKRTGEKVFLECVQDMDHENMFWYRQDPGLGLRLIYFSYDVKMKEKGDIPEGYSVSREKKERFSLILESASTNQTSMYLCASSPGLGRANVLTFGAGSRLTVL.

This clonotype was picked up a small number of times. The chain carries TRBV5-1 and TRBJ2-7; the match to TRBD2 covers 10 bases. The CDR3 totals 15 residues. With 5 bases clipped from V and 2 bases from J, the junction kept 7 bases outside the gene matches. In germline, CDR1 is SGHRS, CDR2 YFSETQ. The CDR3 loop is CASRVTLAGTYEQYF. CDR3 nucleotides: TGCGCCAGCAGGGTGACACTAGCGGGGACCTACGAGCAGTACTTC. Variable domain in full (rest from reference TRBV5-1 and TRBJ2-7): KAGVTQTPRYLIKTRGQQVTLSCSPISGHRSVSWYQQTPGQGLQFLFEYFSETQRNKGNFPGRFSGRQFSNSRSEMNVSTLELGDSALYLCASRVTLAGTYEQYFGPGTRLTVT.

This clonotype was seen more than once but under ten times. V and J are TRBV5-1 and TRBJ1-4, with a weak D call TRBD1 (6 bases). V lost 2 bases and J 5 bases, leaving 16 bases between the germline ends. Germline CDR1 SGHRS, CDR2 YFSETQ. The CDR3 is 16 residues long. This chain's CDR3 is CASSFWDNRRNEKLFF. The CDR3 DNA reads TGCGCCAGCAGCTTTTGGGACAACAGGAGGAATGAAAAACTGTTTTTT.

This clonotype turned up a few times. The chain joins TRBV7-8 to TRBJ1-2; TRBD1 is a possible D gene (5 bases). Per the germline V gene, CDR1 is SGHVS and CDR2 is FQNEAQ. Trimming stripped 2 bases from V and 4 bases from J, with 14 bases between. CDR3 length equals 15 residues. The CDR3 DNA follows: TGTGCCAGCAGCTTACGGCTTCAGGGCGGCTATGGCTACACCTTC. Amino acid sequence: CASSLRLQGGYGYTF.

This clonotype was picked up a small number of times. J is TRBJ2-1 and V is TRBV20-1; 12 bases agree with TRBD2. This CDR3 contains 20 residues. The germline V gene has CDR1 DFQATT and CDR2 SNEGSKA (reference sequence). V dropped 0 bases and J dropped 7; count of bases not matched to a gene: 19. This CDR3 reads CSARDLGRGVGLAGMNEQFF. As DNA, the CDR3 is TGCAGTGCTAGAGATCTCGGCAGGGGGGTTGGACTAGCGGGAATGAATGAGCAGTTCTTC.

The chain recombines TRBV7-2 with TRBJ1-2, with unresolved D. CDR1 SGHTA and CDR2 FQGNSA come from the germline V gene. This CDR3 is built from 14 residues. V lost 5 bases, J lost 2 bases, and 12 bases lay in between. In nucleotides, the CDR3 is TGTGCCAGCAGCCCTAAACATGAAAACTATGGCTACACCTTC. Translated, it gives CASSPKHENYGYTF.

Of note for this clonotype: A junction boundary mismatches the germline segment, possibly from a read error. The chain joins TRBV7-2 to TRBJ2-3; 14 bases line up with TRBD2. Germline V gene lookup returns CDR1 SGHTA and CDR2 FQGNSA. The CDR3 is 17 residues long. In DNA, the CDR3 is TGTGCCAGCAGCCCGTGGACTAGCGGGGGGTACACAGATACGCAGTCTTTT. Translation: CASSPWTSGGYTDTQSF. The full variable domain, its missing parts supplied by reference TRBV7-2 and TRBJ2-3, is GAGVSQSPSNKVTEKGKDVELRCDPISGHTALYWYRQSLGQGLEFLIYFQGNSAPDKSGLPSDRFSAERTGGSVSTLTIQRTQQEDSAVYLCASSPWTSGGYTDTQSFGPGTRLTVL.

The chain couples TRBV18 to TRBJ1-5; no reliable D call. There are 13 residues in the CDR3. V dropped 3 bases and J dropped 5 bases, with 8 bases sitting between them. Germline V gene lookup returns CDR1 KGHSH and CDR2 LQKENI. CDR3 amino acids: CASSPLLDQPQHF. The CDR3 region has the DNA TGTGCCAGCTCACCCCTATTGGATCAGCCCCAGCATTTT.

V usage is TRBV28 and J usage is TRBJ1-2, with 7 bases that match TRBD1. Germline V gene lookup returns CDR1 MDHEN and CDR2 SYDVKM. The CDR3 runs to 16 residues. Trimming cost V 4 bases and J 8 bases; bases outside gene matches: 16. The CDR3 coding sequence is TGTGCCAGCAGTTCCCCTGGCCAACAGGGGAGGAGGGGCTACACCTTC. Translation gives CASSSPGQQGRRGYTF.

This rearrangement joins TRBV29-1 to TRBJ1-1; D is perhaps TRBD1 (6 bases). Germline lookup yields CDR1 SQVTM and CDR2 ANQGSEA. V was clipped by 3 bases and J by 1 base, with 15 bases between them. The CDR3 sequence is 15 residues long. In DNA, the CDR3 is TGCAGCGTTGACGTCAGGGGCGCTAAGAACACTGAAGCTTTCTTT. Translated, it gives CSVDVRGAKNTEAFF.